This T cell receptor (beta chain) was retrieved from a study of blood T cell repertoires in COVID-19 (dated by TCRdb to 2018 to 2021). With regard to the full study: Collaborator samples came from the United States, Italy and Spain and covered acute and convalescent phases of COVID-19. The prospective study material was composed of cDNA or gDNA derived from T cells, B-cell-depleted T cells, or PBMCs. The dataset comprised deeply sampled blood TCRbeta repertoires from subjects exposed to, actively infected with, or recovered from COVID-19. The repertoires were released in a freely available public database meant as a resource for research on the immune response to SARS-CoV-2. Samples were obtained from the ongoing ImmuneRACE study (first 160 participants) and from over 1,000 subjects provided by 6 global collaborators. Nearly every sample came with metadata listing a de-identified subject ID, COVID-19 status, age in years and sex. Where HLA class I and class II types were available, the types were taken from metadata supplied by the sample provider, not from assay-based typing.

As to this clone: This receptor's antigen is unknown. Base qualities were left out, and no much larger clone turns up one base away.

The research as a whole found: The quantity of clinical and demographic metadata differed by source and by participant and was supplied without curation.

The immunoSEQ Assay, a bias-controlled multiplex PCR, was used to amplify TCRbeta CDR3 regions from genomic DNA. For the original study's pipeline: Nucleated cell counts per sample were estimated from amplification of reference gene primers within the assay. To quantify the absolute abundance of each unique TCRbeta CDR3 rearrangement, sequence reads were collapsed and filtered. For each sample, productive Simpson clonality was calculated by taking the square root of Simpson's diversity index across productive rearrangements. In TCRdb, the immuneACCESS table is reduced to in-frame sequences with V and J assigned. These tables do not hold every clone; where another copy was compared, an unresolved V gene accounts for under half, and the others remain unexplained. The D gene and trimming were derived from the DNA, and the V and J assignments and clone size from that table. Present in this sample are under 150,000 clones, around 81% of which were seen just once. In total, the top ten clones hold roughly 8.8% of the sample.

Trimming takes 6 bases off V and 6 bases off J; junction bases not matched to a gene: 10. The CDR3 holds 15 amino acids from the cysteine to the phenylalanine. Only the CDR3 DNA is retained, 45 bases long and in frame from the first base. Reading the germline V gene (reference sequence) gives CDR1 PRHDT and CDR2 FYEKMQ. Whole blood was collected in K2EDTA tubes by collaborating institutions according to the institutions' own protocols. For TCRbeta analysis, collaborators shipped samples as frozen whole blood, isolated PBMCs, or DNA extracted from either of those sample types. The sequence joins TRBV13 to TRBJ2-2, and TRBD2 aligns with 7 junction nucleotides. Sample: peripheral blood. The TCR was taken from a human donor with acute or convalescent COVID-19. The donor label of this sample is uncertain. CDR3 region: CASRYTAGVAGELFF. The sequenced DNA: TGTGCCAGCAGATACACGGCGGGGGTAGCCGGGGAGCTGTTTTTT.